This record concerns one TCR beta chain sequence. Assay: immunoSEQ multiplex PCR; the TCRdb copy retains only in-frame clones and omits some. The sample lists 70,000 to 95,000 clones; roughly 88% were seen once. The data were obtained in a study of blood T cell repertoires in COVID-19. Overall study: T cells, B-cell-depleted T cells, or PBMCs supplied cDNA or gDNA.

Unmatched junction bases numbered 10, after V lost 3 bases and J lost 1 base. In germline, CDR1 is SGDLS, CDR2 YYNGEE. The length of the CDR3 is 17 residues. This clonotype originated in a man aged 50 or older with active COVID-19. Sequenced: peripheral blood. V and J are TRBV9 and TRBJ2-3; 8 bases are a match to TRBD2. Here the CDR3 DNA reads TGTGCCAGCAGCGGAGTTGAGCGGGAGCCGGGCACAGATACGCAGTATTTT. Its translation is CASSGVEREPGTDTQYF.